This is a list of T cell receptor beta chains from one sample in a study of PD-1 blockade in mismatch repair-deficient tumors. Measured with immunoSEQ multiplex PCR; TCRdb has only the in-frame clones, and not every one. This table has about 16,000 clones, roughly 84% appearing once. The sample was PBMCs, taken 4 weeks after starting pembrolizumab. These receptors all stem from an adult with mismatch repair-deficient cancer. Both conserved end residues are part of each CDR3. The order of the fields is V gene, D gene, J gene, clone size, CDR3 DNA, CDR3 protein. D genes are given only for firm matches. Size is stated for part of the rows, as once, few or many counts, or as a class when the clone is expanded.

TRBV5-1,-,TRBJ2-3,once,TGCGCCAGCAGCATGCGAGGGGACTCACCGTCAGATACGCAGTATTTT,CASSMRGDSPSDTQYF
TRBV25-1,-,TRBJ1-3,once,TGTGCCAGCAGGGACAGTATTACTGGAAACACCATATATTTT,CASRDSITGNTIYF
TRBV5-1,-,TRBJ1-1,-,TGCGCCAGCAGCGGCAGGAGTTCGGGGGATAAGGCTTTCTTT,CASSGRSSGDKAFF
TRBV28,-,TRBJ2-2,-,TGTGCCAGCAGTTCCCAAACCTATACCACGAACACCGGGGAGCTGTTTTTT,CASSSQTYTTNTGELFF
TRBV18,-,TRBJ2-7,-,TGTGCCAGCTCACCACCTGGCCCCGACAGGAACTCCTACGAGCAGTACTTC,CASSPPGPDRNSYEQYF
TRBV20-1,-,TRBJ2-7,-,TGCAGTGCTATTGACAGAAACGAGCAGTACTTC,CSAIDRNEQYF
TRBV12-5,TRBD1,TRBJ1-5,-,TGTGCTAGTGCCGAAAGGGGACAGGGCGATCAGCCCCAGCATTTT,CASAERGQGDQPQHF
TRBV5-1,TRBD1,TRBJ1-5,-,TGCGCCAGCAGCTTGGATACAGGGGGCGGTCAGCCCCAGCATTTT,CASSLDTGGGQPQHF
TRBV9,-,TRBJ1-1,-,TGTGCCAGCAGCGTAGGACACTACACTGAAGCTTTCTTT,CASSVGHYTEAFF
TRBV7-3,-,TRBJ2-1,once,TGTGCCAGCAGCTTAGGGACTGGGGTCGATGAGCAGTTCTTC,CASSLGTGVDEQFF
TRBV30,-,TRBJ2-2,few,TGTGCCTGGAGTGTCATGGGAGCCGGGGAGCTGTTTTTT,CAWSVMGAGELFF
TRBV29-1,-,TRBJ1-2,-,TGCAGCGTTGACAGGGGAGACTATGGCTACACCTTC,CSVDRGDYGYTF
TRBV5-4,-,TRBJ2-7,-,TGTGCCAGCAGCCCCTCGGGGACTTTCCTCGAGCAGTACTTC,CASSPSGTFLEQYF
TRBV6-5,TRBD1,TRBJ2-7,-,TGTGCCAGCTCCGGACAGGGGCCGTGGGAGCAGTACTTC,CASSGQGPWEQYF
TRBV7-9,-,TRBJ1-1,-,TGTGCCAGCAGCATCACAAGCGCTGAAGCTTTCTTT,CASSITSAEAFF
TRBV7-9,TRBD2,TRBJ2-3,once,TGTGCCAGCAGCCCGGGACTAGCGGGGTCCACAGATACGCAGTATTTT,CASSPGLAGSTDTQYF
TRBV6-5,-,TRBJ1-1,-,TGTGCCAGCAGTTACTCGGCCAGCACTGAAGCTTTCTTT,CASSYSASTEAFF
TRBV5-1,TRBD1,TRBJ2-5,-,TGCGCCAGCAGCTTGCCCGCGGGACAGGGGGCCGGCCGTGGGGGTGGGCAAGAGACCCAGTACTTC,CASSLPAGQGAGRGGGQETQYF
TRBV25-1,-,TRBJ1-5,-,TGTGCCAGCAGTGAATTTGGAGAGGGGGGGAGTCAGCCCCAGCATTTT,CASSEFGEGGSQPQHF
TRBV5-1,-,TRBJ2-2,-,TGCGCCAGCAGCTTGGGGGCAGCAGGGACCGGGGAGCTGTTTTTT,CASSLGAAGTGELFF
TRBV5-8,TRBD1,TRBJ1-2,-,TGTGCCAGCAGCACCCCAGGGGGGTTCTATGGCTACACCTTC,CASSTPGGFYGYTF
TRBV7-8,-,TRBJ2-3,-,TGTGCCAGCAGCGGAGGAGCAACAGATACGCAGTATTTT,CASSGGATDTQYF
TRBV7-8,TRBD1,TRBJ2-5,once,TGTGCCAGCAGCTCCCAACCGGGACAGCAAGAGACCCAGTACTTC,CASSSQPGQQETQYF
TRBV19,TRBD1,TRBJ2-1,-,TGTGCCAGTACCATTTCCGGGACAGGGCCTCTCTACAATGAGCAGTTCTTC,CASTISGTGPLYNEQFF
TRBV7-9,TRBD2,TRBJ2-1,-,TGTGCCAGCAGCGGCGGGAGGGCCAATGAGCAGTTCTTC,CASSGGRANEQFF
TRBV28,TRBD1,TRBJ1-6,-,TGTGCCAGCAGTTTGGGGACAGGGGGCTTCTATAATTCACCCCTCCACTTT,CASSLGTGGFYNSPLHF
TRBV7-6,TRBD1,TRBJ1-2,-,TGTGCCAGCAGCTTAGGTGCAGGGGGAGAAGCTAACTATGGCTACACCTTC,CASSLGAGGEANYGYTF
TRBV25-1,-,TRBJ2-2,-,TGTGCCAGCAGTATCAGAAACACCGGGGAGCTGTTTTTT,CASSIRNTGELFF
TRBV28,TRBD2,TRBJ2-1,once,TGTGCCAGCAGTTTTCAGCGGGAGGGGAACAATGAGCAGTTCTTC,CASSFQREGNNEQFF
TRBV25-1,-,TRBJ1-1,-,TGTGCCAGCACGGGTCGAGAGGGCACTGAAGCTTTCTTT,CASTGREGTEAFF
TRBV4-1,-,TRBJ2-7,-,TGCGCCAGCAGCCCGATACGGCTAGCTGGATACGAGCAGTACTTC,CASSPIRLAGYEQYF
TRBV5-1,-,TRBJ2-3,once,TGCGCCAGCAGCTTGGTGGACAAAACAGATACGCAGTATTTT,CASSLVDKTDTQYF
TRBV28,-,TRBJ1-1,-,TGTGCCACCCAGATACAGCTTAACACTGAAGCTTTCTTT,CATQIQLNTEAFF
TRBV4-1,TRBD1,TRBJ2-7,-,TGCGCCAGCAGCCACCCGGCAGGGGGCGAGTTGGTGTCGTACTTC,CASSHPAGGELVSYF
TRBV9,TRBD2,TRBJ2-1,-,TGTGCCAGCAGCGTAGAGTTTAGCGGGAGGGCCCCGTTCTTC,CASSVEFSGRAPFF
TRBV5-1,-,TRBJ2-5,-,TGCGCCAGCAGCTTGGGAAGGGCCGCGGGAGAGACCCAGTACTTC,CASSLGRAAGETQYF
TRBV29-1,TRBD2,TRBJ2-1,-,TGCAGCGTTGAAACGGGAGGGTACAATGAGCAGTTCTTC,CSVETGGYNEQFF
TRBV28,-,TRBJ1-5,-,TGTGCCAGCAGGCCTCAGGGTATAAGCAATCAGCCCCAGCATTTT,CASRPQGISNQPQHF
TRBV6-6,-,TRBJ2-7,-,TGTGCCAGCAGTTACCCACAGGGTCCGGAAGAGCAGTACTTC,CASSYPQGPEEQYF
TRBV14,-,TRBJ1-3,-,TGTGCCAGCAGCCAACAGGGTTTTGGAAACACCATATATTTT,CASSQQGFGNTIYF
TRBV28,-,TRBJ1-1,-,TGTGCCAGCAGTCGGGGAGATAACACTGAAGCTTTCTTT,CASSRGDNTEAFF
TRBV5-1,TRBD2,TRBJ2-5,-,TGCGCCAGCAGCTTCGGGGGGGAAGAGACCCAGTACTTC,CASSFGGEETQYF
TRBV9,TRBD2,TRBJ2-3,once,TGTGCCAGCAGCGTATCAGGGACTAGCGGGAGTGTTCGCACAGATACGCAGTATTTT,CASSVSGTSGSVRTDTQYF
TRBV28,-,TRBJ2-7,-,TGTGCCAGCAGTTTGGCCGAGGCGGGGAGCTCCCTCGCTCGCTACGAGCAGTACTTC,CASSLAEAGSSLARYEQYF
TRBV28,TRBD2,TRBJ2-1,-,TGTGCCAGCAGCTCCCTCCAACTAGCGCGCAATGAGCAGTTCTTC,CASSSLQLARNEQFF
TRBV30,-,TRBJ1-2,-,TGTGCCTGGAGTGTAAAGGGGGGGGCGCGTGGCTACACCTTC,CAWSVKGGARGYTF
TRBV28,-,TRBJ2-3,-,TGTGCCAGCTTCCAGCCCGGGAGAGCGGGCACAGATACGCAGTATTTT,CASFQPGRAGTDTQYF
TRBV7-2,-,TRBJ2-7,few,TGTGCCAGCAGCTTGGAGGCTGATGGCTACGAGCAGTACTTC,CASSLEADGYEQYF
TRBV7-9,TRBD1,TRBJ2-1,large,TGTGCCAGCAGCGAGACAGGGGCGCCCTCCTACAATGAGCAGTTCTTC,CASSETGAPSYNEQFF
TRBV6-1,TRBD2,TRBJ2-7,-,TGTGCCAGCAGTGAAGGTCTAGCGGGGTTTTACGAGCAGTACTTC,CASSEGLAGFYEQYF
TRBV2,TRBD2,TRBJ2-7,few,TGTGCCAGCAGTTATAGACTAGCGGGCTCCTACGAGCAGTACTTC,CASSYRLAGSYEQYF
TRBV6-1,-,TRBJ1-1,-,TGTGCCAGCAGTGAAGTTACGGCTGAAGCTTTCTTT,CASSEVTAEAFF
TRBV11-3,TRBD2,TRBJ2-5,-,TGTGCCAGCAGCTTAGCAGGGAGGGGAGAGACCCAGTACTTC,CASSLAGRGETQYF
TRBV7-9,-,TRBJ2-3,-,TGTGCCAGCAGCTTAGGCGCGGGAATAGATACGCAGTATTTT,CASSLGAGIDTQYF
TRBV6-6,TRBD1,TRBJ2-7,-,TGTGCCAGCAGTGACCCCGGGACAGGGATCTACGAGCAGTACTTC,CASSDPGTGIYEQYF
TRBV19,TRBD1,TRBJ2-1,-,TGTGCCAGTAGTGACAGGGGCTTCTACAATGAGCAGTTCTTC,CASSDRGFYNEQFF
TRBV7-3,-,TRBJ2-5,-,TGTGCCAGCAGCTTAACGGGCAGGGTCAGACAAGAGACCCAGTACTTC,CASSLTGRVRQETQYF
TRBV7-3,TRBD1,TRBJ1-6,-,TGTGCCAGCAGCCTCGGACAGGGGGCTACTTCACCCCTCCACTTT,CASSLGQGATSPLHF
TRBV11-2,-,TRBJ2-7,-,TGTGCCAGCAGCTTTGGGGGGAGAGCCTACGAGCAGTACTTC,CASSFGGRAYEQYF
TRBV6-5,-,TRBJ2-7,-,TGTGCCAGCAGGCTGACAGGTGGTGCCTACGAGCAGTACTTC,CASRLTGGAYEQYF